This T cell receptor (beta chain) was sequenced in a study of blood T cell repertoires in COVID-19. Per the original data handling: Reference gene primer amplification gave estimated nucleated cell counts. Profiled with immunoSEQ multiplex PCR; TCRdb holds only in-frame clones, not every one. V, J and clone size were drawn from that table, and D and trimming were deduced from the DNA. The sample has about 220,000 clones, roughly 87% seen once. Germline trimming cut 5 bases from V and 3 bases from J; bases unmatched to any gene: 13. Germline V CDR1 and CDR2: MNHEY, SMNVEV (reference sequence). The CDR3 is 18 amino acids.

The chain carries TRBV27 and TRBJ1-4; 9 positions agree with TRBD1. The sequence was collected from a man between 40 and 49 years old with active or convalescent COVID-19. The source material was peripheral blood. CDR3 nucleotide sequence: TGTGCCAGCAGTCACCTCGGGACAGGGATCGTAGCTAATGAAAAACTGTTTTTT. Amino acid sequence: CASSHLGTGIVANEKLFF.